This T cell receptor beta chain was recorded in a study of blood T cell repertoires in COVID-19. Background on the study: Sites in the United States, Italy and Spain provided acute and convalescent COVID-19 samples. From T cells, B-cell-depleted T cells, or PBMCs came the material, which was cDNA or gDNA.

This clone was detected only once. As processed by the authors: Reference gene primers were amplified, and this amplification served to estimate nucleated cell counts. Assay used: immunoSEQ multiplex PCR; TCRdb lists only in-frame clones, some missing. V and J calls plus clone size are reproduced from that table; the DNA served to infer D and trimming. Of 300,000 to 450,000 clones in the sample, roughly four fifths were seen once. V was pared by 5 bases and J by 0 bases, with 11 bases between. The CDR3 loop spans 15 amino acids. Germline-derived CDR1 and CDR2 are LNHNV and YYDKDF (reference sequence).

Sequencing was done on a sample of peripheral blood. The rearrangement joins TRBV15 to TRBJ2-1; possible D gene TRBD2, 7 bases. This TCR derives from a human donor with acute or convalescent COVID-19. The donor label of this sample is uncertain. CDR3 protein: CATSPGGPSYNEQFF. The DNA for the CDR3 is TGTGCCACCAGCCCGGGGGGCCCCTCCTACAATGAGCAGTTCTTC.